This is a list of T cell receptor beta chains from one sample in a study of cytomegalovirus exposure and HLA in healthy donors. Data came from immunoSEQ multiplex PCR; TCRdb stores just in-frame clones and leaves some out. The repertoire holds about 100,000 clones, 75% to 90% seen once, with under 5% in the top ten. Material for sequencing was PBMCs. These TCRs come from a man aged 25-45 years in good health and CMV-seronegative. Each CDR3 is given with its conserved first and last residue. The order of the fields is CDR3 protein, J gene, V gene, D gene. D genes are given only for firm matches.

cdr3_aa: CASSTQTVPEAFF
j_call: TRBJ1-1
v_call: TRBV13
d_call: .

cdr3_aa: CASSLAAGGPTYEQYF
j_call: TRBJ2-7
v_call: TRBV5-5
d_call: TRBD2

cdr3_aa: CASSHDRGTYEQYF
j_call: TRBJ2-7
v_call: TRBV6-5
d_call: TRBD1

cdr3_aa: CASSAGQGAGGYTF
j_call: TRBJ1-2
v_call: TRBV27
d_call: TRBD1

cdr3_aa: CASSRLTGPLTNEKLFF
j_call: TRBJ1-4
v_call: TRBV5-1
d_call: .

cdr3_aa: CASSQTGQGSYEQYF
j_call: TRBJ2-7
v_call: TRBV4-1
d_call: TRBD1

cdr3_aa: CASSDSPWMRDRVGSPLHF
j_call: TRBJ1-6
v_call: TRBV7-9
d_call: TRBD1

cdr3_aa: CASSPLGGGTEAFF
j_call: TRBJ1-1
v_call: TRBV6-5
d_call: .

cdr3_aa: CAISDSLMGGNEQFF
j_call: TRBJ2-1
v_call: TRBV10-3
d_call: TRBD2

cdr3_aa: CALYDPGEQFF
j_call: TRBJ2-1
v_call: TRBV30
d_call: .

cdr3_aa: CSVERDSTDTQYF
j_call: TRBJ2-3
v_call: TRBV29-1
d_call: .

cdr3_aa: CASSPQTAISYEQYF
j_call: TRBJ2-7
v_call: TRBV6-5
d_call: .

cdr3_aa: CASSLEPGAGELFF
j_call: TRBJ2-2
v_call: TRBV11-3
d_call: .

cdr3_aa: CASSYTVDRAKTEAFF
j_call: TRBJ1-1
v_call: TRBV5-4
d_call: TRBD1

cdr3_aa: CATRTGGITSGANVLTF
j_call: TRBJ2-6
v_call: TRBV10-3
d_call: TRBD1

cdr3_aa: CASSLVVWTGIRTSGSNEQFF
j_call: TRBJ2-1
v_call: TRBV5-1
d_call: TRBD2

cdr3_aa: CASRSGGFLSYEQYF
j_call: TRBJ2-7
v_call: TRBV6-6
d_call: TRBD2

cdr3_aa: CASSLVGGGNQPQHF
j_call: TRBJ1-5
v_call: TRBV7-2
d_call: .

cdr3_aa: CASKGWNEQFF
j_call: TRBJ2-1
v_call: TRBV11-2
d_call: .

cdr3_aa: CASSTDAGGLVIGYQETQYF
j_call: TRBJ2-5
v_call: TRBV5-1
d_call: TRBD2

cdr3_aa: CASSTTGVSGGYTF
j_call: TRBJ1-2
v_call: TRBV27
d_call: TRBD1

cdr3_aa: CSVDQGGREQYF
j_call: TRBJ2-7
v_call: TRBV29-1
d_call: .

cdr3_aa: CASSLSGGSQETQYF
j_call: TRBJ2-5
v_call: TRBV7-9
d_call: .

cdr3_aa: CASSPGLDPLTGELFF
j_call: TRBJ2-2
v_call: TRBV7-2
d_call: TRBD2